This T cell receptor beta chain was found in a study of cytomegalovirus exposure and HLA in healthy donors. Study-level information: Drawn from HLA-typed donors, about 85 million unique TCRs were held in an early data release. Findings and caveats of the study: A previous analysis found most TCR beta V segments productive roughly 87% or roughly 30% of the time.

To note about this clone: What it binds is not known.

Per germline, CDR1 KGHSH and CDR2 LQKENI. The CDR3 runs to 15 residues. V lost 3 bases and J lost 7; bases outside the gene matches: 2. PCR involved 60 Vbeta and 13 Jbeta primers. The repertoire was sequenced with immunoSEQ multiplex PCR; TCRdb's copy has only in-frame clones and lacks some. Among over 150,000 clones listed, approximately 81% were seen once. The sequence was collected from a man aged 25 to 45 in good health and CMV-seropositive. Material: PBMCs. V gene TRBV18 combines with J gene TRBJ2-2, with 13 bases fitting TRBD2. The CDR3 DNA is TGTGCCAGCTCACCGGGACTAGCGGGAAACGGGGAGCTGTTTTTT. This codes for CASSPGLAGNGELFF.